This T cell receptor (beta chain) was captured by sequencing in a study of blood T cell repertoires in COVID-19. The V segment lost 3 bases and the J segment 5 bases; nucleotides outside the gene matches: 3. Germline-derived CDR1 and CDR2 are SGHNT and YENEEA. The CDR3 runs to 14 residues. As originally analysed: Cell counts per sample came from amplifying reference gene primers. The method was immunoSEQ multiplex PCR; TCRdb's version includes in-frame clones alone and lacks a portion of them. That table supplies the V and J calls and clone size; D and trimming were determined from the DNA. The table includes 8,500 to 10,000 clones, around four fifths detected once.

The sequence came from a human donor in a cohort sampled during active COVID-19. The chain combines TRBV11-3 with TRBJ2-2; 7 nucleotides agree with TRBD2. The specimen was peripheral blood. CDR3: CASSFQAGTGELFF. CDR3 in DNA: TGTGCCAGCAGCTTTCAAGCGGGGACCGGGGAGCTGTTTTTT.